The rows below give T cell receptor beta chains drawn from one sample of a study of blood T cell repertoires in COVID-19. Profiled with immunoSEQ multiplex PCR; TCRdb holds only in-frame clones, not every one. The repertoire has over 250,000 clones, roughly 89% of them found once; the top ten carry 1.5% to 2%. The sequenced sample consisted of PBMCs or T cells enriched from blood (not recorded which). The receptors originated from a woman aged 55-70 years who had recovered from COVID-19. The CDR3 runs from the conserved cysteine through the conserved F or W. The order of the fields is clone size, J gene, V gene, D gene, CDR3 protein, CDR3 DNA. D genes are given only for firm matches. Clone size, where shown, is once, few, many, or a class for clones that have expanded.

>-|TRBJ2-1|TRBV7-9|-
CASSLIARADYNEQFF
TGTGCCAGCAGCTTAATCGCGAGGGCCGATTACAATGAGCAGTTCTTC
>once|TRBJ2-5|TRBV11-3|-
CASSTPGPGGETQYF
TGTGCCAGCAGCACCCCGGGCCCTGGAGGAGAGACCCAGTACTTC
>-|TRBJ1-5|TRBV7-8|-
CASSGHFNQPQHF
TGTGCCAGCTCGGGACATTTCAATCAGCCCCAGCATTTT
>-|TRBJ1-2|TRBV30|-
CAFRHSYGYTF
TGTGCCTTTCGACACTCCTATGGCTACACCTTC
>-|TRBJ1-2|TRBV27|-
CASSLSPGAKGYTF
TGTGCCAGCAGTTTATCACCTGGGGCCAAGGGCTACACCTTC
>-|TRBJ2-3|TRBV6-4|-
CASSGDPSSGASSPDTQYF
TGTGCCAGCAGTGGGGACCCTAGTAGCGGAGCATCATCCCCAGATACGCAGTATTTT
>-|TRBJ1-4|TRBV28|TRBD1
CASQGDRAKKLFF
TGTGCCTCACAAGGGGACAGGGCCAAAAAACTGTTTTTT
>-|TRBJ1-3|TRBV28|TRBD1
CASNGGGSGEDTIYF
TGTGCCAGTAACGGAGGGGGCTCAGGGGAGGACACCATATATTTT
>once|TRBJ2-5|TRBV11-2|TRBD2
CASSSGLAGVETQYF
TGTGCCAGCAGCTCCGGACTAGCGGGAGTAGAGACCCAGTACTTC
>-|TRBJ2-1|TRBV9|TRBD2
CASSIGTSGSTYNEQFF
TGTGCCAGCAGCATTGGGACTAGCGGGAGTACTTACAATGAGCAGTTCTTC
>-|TRBJ1-2|TRBV19|TRBD1
CASSIGTGSGYTF
TGTGCCAGTAGTATAGGGACAGGGAGCGGCTACACCTTC
>-|TRBJ1-5|TRBV6-5|-
CASSYSTGLQPQHF
TGTGCCAGCAGTTACAGCACAGGGCTTCAGCCCCAGCATTTT
>-|TRBJ2-7|TRBV7-2|-
CASSLYRIGQYF
TGTGCCAGCAGCTTATATCGTATCGGGCAGTACTTC
>-|TRBJ1-4|TRBV28|-
CASLGAGREKLFF
TGTGCCAGCCTTGGGGCAGGTCGGGAAAAACTGTTTTTT
>-|TRBJ1-6|TRBV30|TRBD1
CAWSRLGQGNFNSPLHF
TGTGCCTGGAGCCGTTTGGGACAGGGGAATTTTAATTCACCCCTCCACTTT
>few|TRBJ1-5|TRBV4-1|-
CASSQDIGEVQPQHF
TGCGCCAGCAGCCAAGATATAGGGGAGGTTCAGCCCCAGCATTTT
>-|TRBJ1-1|TRBV12-3/TRBV12-4|-
CASRRVPGTEAFF
TGTGCCAGCAGACGGGTCCCGGGGACTGAAGCTTTCTTT
>many|TRBJ1-1|TRBV6-1|-
CASSEWDRDSKAFF
TGTGCCAGCAGTGAATGGGACCGGGACTCGAAAGCTTTCTTT
>-|TRBJ1-6|TRBV27|TRBD1
CASSSWTGLAESPLHF
TGTGCCAGCAGTTCATGGACAGGCTTGGCGGAATCACCCCTCCACTTT
>-|TRBJ1-1|TRBV6-1|-
CASSEDRDSTEAFF
TGTGCCAGCAGTGAAGACAGGGATAGCACTGAAGCTTTCTTT
>-|TRBJ1-2|TRBV5-8|TRBD1
CASSIAGTGGYGYTF
TGTGCCAGCAGCATTGCCGGGACAGGAGGCTATGGCTACACCTTC
>-|TRBJ1-2|TRBV19|TRBD1
CASERQGASYGYTF
TGTGCCAGTGAACGACAGGGGGCATCATATGGCTACACCTTC
>once|TRBJ2-7|TRBV13|TRBD2
CASSPGTSGEYEQYF
TGTGCCAGCAGCCCAGGGACTAGCGGAGAATACGAGCAGTACTTC
>-|TRBJ1-5|TRBV10-1|-
CASNQPRRAQHF
TGCGCCAGCAACCAACCGAGACGGGCCCAGCATTTT
>-|TRBJ2-1|TRBV30|TRBD1
CAWSGTGDEQFF
TGTGCCTGGAGCGGCACAGGGGATGAGCAGTTCTTC
>-|TRBJ1-1|TRBV5-1|TRBD1
CASSQVGTGVTEAFF
TGCGCCAGCAGCCAAGTGGGGACAGGGGTCACTGAAGCTTTCTTT
>-|TRBJ2-2|TRBV27|-
CASRREERTGELFF
TGTGCCAGCAGGCGAGAAGAGAGGACCGGGGAGCTGTTTTTT
>-|TRBJ2-1|TRBV5-1|TRBD2
CASSLGASGGYNEQFF
TGCGCCAGCAGCTTGGGGGCTAGCGGGGGTTACAATGAGCAGTTCTTC
>-|TRBJ1-1|TRBV9|-
CASSGESGTPNTEAFF
TGTGCCAGCAGCGGAGAATCCGGGACACCGAACACTGAAGCTTTCTTT
>-|TRBJ1-6|TRBV10-2|-
CASTAKQTGKHSPLHF
TGCGCCAGCACGGCGAAACAAACAGGGAAGCATTCACCCCTCCACTTT
>-|TRBJ2-3|TRBV5-1|TRBD2
CASSSFLLAGGPSRDTQYF
TGCGCCAGCAGCTCATTCTTACTAGCGGGAGGGCCGAGCAGAGATACGCAGTATTTT
>-|TRBJ2-1|TRBV28|TRBD1
CASSFGQGQFF
TGTGCCAGCAGTTTTGGACAGGGGCAGTTCTTC
>-|TRBJ2-1|TRBV2|TRBD2
CAGGVNRGNNEQFF
TGTGCCGGGGGGGTCAACCGGGGTAACAATGAGCAGTTCTTC
>few|TRBJ1-5|TRBV6-6|-
CASRMGEDQPQHF
TGTGCCAGCAGGATGGGGGAGGATCAGCCCCAGCATTTT
>-|TRBJ2-1|TRBV5-1|TRBD1
CASSLADRGSYNEQFF
TGCGCCAGCAGCTTGGCGGACAGGGGGTCCTACAATGAGCAGTTCTTC
>-|TRBJ1-1|TRBV7-8|TRBD1
CASSIGQDTEAFF
TGTGCCAGCAGCATTGGACAGGATACTGAAGCTTTCTTT
>-|TRBJ1-5|TRBV30|-
CAWSADSNQPQHF
TGTGCCTGGAGTGCTGACAGTAATCAGCCCCAGCATTTT
>few|TRBJ2-3|TRBV2|-
CASSGGGEADTQYF
TGTGCCAGCAGTGGGGGCGGGGAGGCAGATACGCAGTATTTT
>once|TRBJ2-2|TRBV5-1|TRBD2
CASRSGGRLDTGELFF
TGCGCCAGCAGGAGCGGGGGGAGGTTGGACACCGGGGAGCTGTTTTTT
>once|TRBJ2-7|TRBV28|TRBD2
CASKNSGRAGGEQYF
TGTGCCAGCAAAAATAGCGGGAGGGCCGGCGGCGAGCAGTACTTC
>-|TRBJ2-4|TRBV5-1|TRBD1
CASSEQGEGANIQYF
TGCGCCAGCAGTGAACAGGGGGAAGGGGCAAACATTCAGTACTTC
>-|TRBJ2-7|TRBV28|-
CASGRPFGEQYF
TGTGCCAGCGGGCGCCCGTTCGGCGAGCAGTACTTC
>-|TRBJ1-2|TRBV10-3|TRBD1
CAISDPGGVSYGYTF
TGTGCCATCAGTGACCCAGGGGGCGTTAGCTATGGCTACACCTTC
>-|TRBJ2-1|TRBV7-8|-
CASSRYDYEQFF
TGTGCCAGCAGCCGATATGACTATGAGCAGTTCTTC
>-|TRBJ1-6|TRBV4-1|TRBD1
CASSLRTGTSYNSPLHF
TGCGCCAGCAGCCTACGGACAGGGACGTCCTATAATTCACCCCTCCACTTT